The sequence of this T cell receptor (beta chain) was determined in a study of breast tumors, draining lymph nodes, adjacent tissues. Notes on the study in general: Tumor and nontumor repertoires were significantly more similar in luminal-like than in basal-like breast cancer.

TCRdb independently ran MiXCR on the multiplex PCR reads; one entry per CDR3 protein. This table has about 110,000 distinct CDR3 sequences, under 40% appearing once. This clonotype was detected only a few times. Antigen specificity is unknown. Axillary draining lymph nodes of breast cancer patients supplied the node samples. This TCR came from a female donor with breast cancer. Some clones in this sample may be carry-over from other donors' samples. The sequencing sample was made of axillary lymph node tissue.

Here the CDR3 reads CASRLLAGGQETQYF. CDR3 sequence (DNA): TGTGCAAGTCGCTTATTAGCGGGGGGCCAAGAGACCCAGTACTTC. The genes are TRBV12-2 and TRBJ2-5; no DNA check was done on the table's D call, TRBD2. TRBV12-2 is classified as a pseudogene. This CDR3 has 15 residues.